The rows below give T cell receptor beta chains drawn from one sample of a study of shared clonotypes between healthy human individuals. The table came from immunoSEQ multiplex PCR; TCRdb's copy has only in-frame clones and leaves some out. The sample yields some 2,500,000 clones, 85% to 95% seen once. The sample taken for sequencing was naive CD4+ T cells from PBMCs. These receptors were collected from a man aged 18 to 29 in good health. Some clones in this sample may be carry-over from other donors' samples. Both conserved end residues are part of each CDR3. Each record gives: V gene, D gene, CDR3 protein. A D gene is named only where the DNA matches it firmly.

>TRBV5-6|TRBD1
CASSFGQGAHEQYF
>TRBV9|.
CASSVDYSSSQPQHF
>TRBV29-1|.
CSAQWGTEAFF
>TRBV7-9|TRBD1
CASSLGGGGFGEKLFF
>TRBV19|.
CASSIKGDGQPQHF
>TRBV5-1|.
CASSLLQGITYNEQFF
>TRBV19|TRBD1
CASSSDRGGNQPQHF
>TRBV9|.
CASSVGQGRGLISDTQYF
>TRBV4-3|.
CASSPTLAKPSYNEQFF
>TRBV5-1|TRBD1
CASSLGDRGEAFF
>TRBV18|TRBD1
CASSPGTGGVYEQYF
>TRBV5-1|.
CASSTGMNTEAFF
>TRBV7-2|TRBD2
CASSLGWLAGGHHEQFF
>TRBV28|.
CASRTRVAPDTQYF
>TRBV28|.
CASSPTIYGYTF
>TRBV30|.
CAWSGGVRETQYF
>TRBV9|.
CASSVGQLNSPLHF
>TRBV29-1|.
CSGRGPQETQYF
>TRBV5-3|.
CARSSRPGVPNEKLFF
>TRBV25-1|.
CAGHSRGEKLFF
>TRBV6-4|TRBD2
CASRLSGSVDEQFF
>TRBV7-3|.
CASSLNQAGELFF
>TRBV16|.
CASSQSRAGTGDYGYTF
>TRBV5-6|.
CASSYYRNEQFF
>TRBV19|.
CASSTSTAGETQYF
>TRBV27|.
CASSFMTPSGANVLTF
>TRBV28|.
CASSLPQLEAFF
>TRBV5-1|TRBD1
CASSLEGPGQEGDTQYF
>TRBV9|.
CASSVEGGTYEQYF
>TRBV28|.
CASSLWDGYTF
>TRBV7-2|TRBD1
CASSRDREPDTQYF
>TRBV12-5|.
CASGLGPRWAGTDTQYF
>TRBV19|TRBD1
CASSMEDRGLMNTEAFF
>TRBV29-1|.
CSVEEAGKETQYF
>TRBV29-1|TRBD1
CSVEETGQGPYGYTF
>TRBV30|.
CAWSRGSSGNTIYF
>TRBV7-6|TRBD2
CASSLGLAGGEETQYF